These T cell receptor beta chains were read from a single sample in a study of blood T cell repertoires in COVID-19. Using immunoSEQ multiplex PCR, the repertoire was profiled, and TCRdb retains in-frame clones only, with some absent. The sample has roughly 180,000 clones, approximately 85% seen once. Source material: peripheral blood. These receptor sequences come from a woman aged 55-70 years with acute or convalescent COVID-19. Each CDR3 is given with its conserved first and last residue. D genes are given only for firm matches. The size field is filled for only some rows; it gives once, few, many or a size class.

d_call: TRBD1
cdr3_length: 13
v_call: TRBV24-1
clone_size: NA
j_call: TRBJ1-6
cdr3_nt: TGTGCCACCAGTCGGGACAGTAATTCACCCCTCCACTTT
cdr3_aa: CATSRDSNSPLHF

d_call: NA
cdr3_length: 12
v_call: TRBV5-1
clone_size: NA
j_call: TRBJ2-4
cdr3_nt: TGCGCCAGCAGATCGACGGGAAACATTCAGTACTTC
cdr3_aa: CASRSTGNIQYF

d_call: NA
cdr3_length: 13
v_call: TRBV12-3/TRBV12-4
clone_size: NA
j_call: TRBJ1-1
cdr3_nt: TGTGCCAGCAGGCTACAGCAGAACACTGAAGCTTTCTTT
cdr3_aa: CASRLQQNTEAFF

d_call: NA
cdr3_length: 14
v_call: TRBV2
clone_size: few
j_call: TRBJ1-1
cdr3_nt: TGTGCCAGCAGTGAAGGGAGGGGGAACACTGAAGCTTTCTTT
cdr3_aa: CASSEGRGNTEAFF

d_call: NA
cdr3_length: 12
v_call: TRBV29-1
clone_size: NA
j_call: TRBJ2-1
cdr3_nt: TGCAGCGTTGAAAGGGGGATAGATGAGCAGTTCTTC
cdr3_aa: CSVERGIDEQFF

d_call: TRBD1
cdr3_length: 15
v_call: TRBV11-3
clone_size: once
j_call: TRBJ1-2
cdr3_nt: TGTGCCAGGTCCCGGGACAGGGAACGGGGCTATGGCTACACCTTC
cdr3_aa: CARSRDRERGYGYTF

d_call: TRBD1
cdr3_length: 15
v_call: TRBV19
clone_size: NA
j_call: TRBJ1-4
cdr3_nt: TGTGCCAGTACCCCAGGGGGCCTGATCGGTGAAAAACTGTTTTTT
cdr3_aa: CASTPGGLIGEKLFF

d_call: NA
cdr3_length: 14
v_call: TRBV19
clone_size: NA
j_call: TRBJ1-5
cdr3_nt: TGTGCCAGTAGTAGGAGGGAAGGAGGTCAGCCCCAGCATTTT
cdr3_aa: CASSRREGGQPQHF

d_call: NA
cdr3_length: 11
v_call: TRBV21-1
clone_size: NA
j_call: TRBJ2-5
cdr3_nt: TGTGCCAGCAGCCTAGGAGAGACCCAGTACTTC
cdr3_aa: CASSLGETQYF

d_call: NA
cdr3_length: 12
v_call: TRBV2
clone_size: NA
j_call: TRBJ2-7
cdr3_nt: TGTGCCAGCGATCTAGGCGTTTTGAGGCAGTACTTC
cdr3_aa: CASDLGVLRQYF

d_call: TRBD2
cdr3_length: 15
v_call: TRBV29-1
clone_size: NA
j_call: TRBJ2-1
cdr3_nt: TGCAGCGTTGGAAGCCTAGCGGGAGCCCTCAATGAGCAGTTCTTC
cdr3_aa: CSVGSLAGALNEQFF

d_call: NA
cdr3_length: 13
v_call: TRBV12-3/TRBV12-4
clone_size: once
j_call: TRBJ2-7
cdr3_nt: TGTGCCAGCAGTTTACGACTACACTACGAGCAGTACTTC
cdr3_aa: CASSLRLHYEQYF

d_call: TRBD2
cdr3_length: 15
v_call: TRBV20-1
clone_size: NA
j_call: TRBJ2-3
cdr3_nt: TGCAGTGCTAGTACGGCTAGCGGGATTGGTGATACGCAGTATTTT
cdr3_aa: CSASTASGIGDTQYF

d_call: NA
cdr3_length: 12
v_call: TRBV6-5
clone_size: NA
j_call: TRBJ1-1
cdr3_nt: TGTGCCAGCAGCACAAGGACATTTGATGCTTTCTTT
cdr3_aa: CASSTRTFDAFF

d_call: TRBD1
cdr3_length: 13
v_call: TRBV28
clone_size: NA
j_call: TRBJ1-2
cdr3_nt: TGTGCCAGCAGTCAACAGGGGGGAAGTGGCTACACCTTC
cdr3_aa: CASSQQGGSGYTF

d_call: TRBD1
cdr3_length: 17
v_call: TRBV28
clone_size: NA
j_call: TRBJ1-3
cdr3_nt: TGTGCCAGCAGCCTAACAGGGGGTAGGGGCTCTGGAAACACCATATATTTT
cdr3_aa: CASSLTGGRGSGNTIYF

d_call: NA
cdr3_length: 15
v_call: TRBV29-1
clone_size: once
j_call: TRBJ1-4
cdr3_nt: TGCAGCGCCAGGCGGGGGACTGCAACTAATGAAAAACTGTTTTTT
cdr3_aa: CSARRGTATNEKLFF

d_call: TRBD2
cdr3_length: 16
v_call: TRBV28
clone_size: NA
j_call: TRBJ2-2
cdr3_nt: TGTGCCAGCATATATACGGGGGGAACGAACACCGGGGAGCTGTTTTTT
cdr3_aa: CASIYTGGTNTGELFF

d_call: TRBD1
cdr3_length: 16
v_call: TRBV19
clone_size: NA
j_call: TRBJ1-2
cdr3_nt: TGTGCCAGTAGTATTCGACAGGGGACAGCTAACTATGGCTACACCTTC
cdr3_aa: CASSIRQGTANYGYTF

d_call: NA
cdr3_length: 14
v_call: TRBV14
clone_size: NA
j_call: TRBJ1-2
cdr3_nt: TGTGCCAGCAGCCACTTTAGACACGCCGATGGCTACACCTTC
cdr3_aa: CASSHFRHADGYTF

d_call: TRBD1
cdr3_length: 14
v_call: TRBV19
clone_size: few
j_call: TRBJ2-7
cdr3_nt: TGTGCCAGTACCCCGGGACAGGTTCGGAACGAGCAGTACTTC
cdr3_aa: CASTPGQVRNEQYF

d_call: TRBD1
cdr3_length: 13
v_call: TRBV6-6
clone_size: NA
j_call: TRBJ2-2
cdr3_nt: TGTGCCAGCAGGGACAGGGACACCGGGGAGCTGTTTTTT
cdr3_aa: CASRDRDTGELFF

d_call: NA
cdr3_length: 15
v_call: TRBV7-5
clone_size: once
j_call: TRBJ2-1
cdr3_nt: TGTGCCAGAAGCCCTGCGGGGGAGACAAACAATGAGCAGTTCTTC
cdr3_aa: CARSPAGETNNEQFF

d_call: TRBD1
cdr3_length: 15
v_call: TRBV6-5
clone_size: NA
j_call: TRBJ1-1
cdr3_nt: TGTGCCAGCCGGGGGTGGACAGGGGGCTTCACTGAAGCTTTCTTT
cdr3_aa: CASRGWTGGFTEAFF

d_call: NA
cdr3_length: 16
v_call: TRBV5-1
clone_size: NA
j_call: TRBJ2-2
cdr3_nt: TGCGCCAGCAGCTTGGTAGGCAGTGAGGGATCCGGGGAGCTGTTTTTT
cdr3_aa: CASSLVGSEGSGELFF

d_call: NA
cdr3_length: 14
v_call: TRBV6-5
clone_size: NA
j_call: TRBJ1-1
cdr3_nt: TGTGCCAGCACCCTGAGGTGGGGCATGACTGAAGCTTTCTTT
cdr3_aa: CASTLRWGMTEAFF

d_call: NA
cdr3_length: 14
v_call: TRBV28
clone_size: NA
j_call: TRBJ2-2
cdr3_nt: TGTGCCAGCAGTTTACGACTCCCCACCGGGGAGCTGTTTTTT
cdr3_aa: CASSLRLPTGELFF

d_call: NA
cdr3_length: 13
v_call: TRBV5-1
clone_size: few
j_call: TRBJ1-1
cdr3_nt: TGCGCCAGCAGCCCCGGGACACCTAGTGAAGCTTTCTTT
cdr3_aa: CASSPGTPSEAFF

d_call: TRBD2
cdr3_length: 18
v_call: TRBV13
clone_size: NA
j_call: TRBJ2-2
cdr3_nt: TGTGCCAGCAGCTTAGGATCCCCGGGACTAGCCCCAACCGGGGAGCTGTTTTTT
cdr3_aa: CASSLGSPGLAPTGELFF

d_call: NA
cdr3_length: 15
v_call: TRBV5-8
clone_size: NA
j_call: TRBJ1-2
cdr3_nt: TGTGCCAGCAGCTTGGTGGGATACAGGGTCTATGGCTACACCTTC
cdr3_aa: CASSLVGYRVYGYTF

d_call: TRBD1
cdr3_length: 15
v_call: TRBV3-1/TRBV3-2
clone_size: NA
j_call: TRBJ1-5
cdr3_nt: TGTGCCAGCAGCCAAGGGGGACAGGGCAATCAGCCCCAGCATTTT
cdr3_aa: CASSQGGQGNQPQHF

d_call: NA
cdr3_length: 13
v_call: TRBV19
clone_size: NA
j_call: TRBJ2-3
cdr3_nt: TGTGCCAGTAGCTCATCCCGGGCAGATACGCAGTATTTT
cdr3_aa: CASSSSRADTQYF

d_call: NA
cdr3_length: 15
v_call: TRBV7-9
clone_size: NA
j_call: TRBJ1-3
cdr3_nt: TGTGCCAGCAGGCCCCCGGCAGGGACTGGAAACACCATATATTTT
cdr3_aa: CASRPPAGTGNTIYF

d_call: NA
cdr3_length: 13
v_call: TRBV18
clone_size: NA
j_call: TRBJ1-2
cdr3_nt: TGTGCCAGCTCACACGGTATGGACTATGGCTACACCTTC
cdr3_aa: CASSHGMDYGYTF

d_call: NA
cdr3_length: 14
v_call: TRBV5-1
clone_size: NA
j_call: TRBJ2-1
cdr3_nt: TGCGCCAGCAGCCTAGGAGGGTTTCTTAATGAGCAGTTCTTC
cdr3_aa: CASSLGGFLNEQFF

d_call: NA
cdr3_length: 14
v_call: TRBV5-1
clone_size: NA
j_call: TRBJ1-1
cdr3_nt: TGCGCCAGCAGGGGAGGTCTCGCGAACACTGAAGCTTTCTTT
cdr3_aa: CASRGGLANTEAFF

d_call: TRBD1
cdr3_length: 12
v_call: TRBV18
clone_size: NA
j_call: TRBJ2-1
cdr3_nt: TGTGCCAGCTCACCGACAGGGGAAAAGCAGTTCTTC
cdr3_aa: CASSPTGEKQFF

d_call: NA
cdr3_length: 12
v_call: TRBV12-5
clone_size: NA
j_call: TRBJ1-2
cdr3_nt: TGTGCTAGTGGTCCGGGTCGGGGTTCGAAAACCTTC
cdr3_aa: CASGPGRGSKTF

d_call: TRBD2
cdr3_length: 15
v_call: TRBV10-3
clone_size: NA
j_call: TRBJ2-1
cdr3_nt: TGTGCCATCAGTGAGTCCGGGACTAGCATAGGTGAGCAGTTCTTC
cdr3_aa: CAISESGTSIGEQFF

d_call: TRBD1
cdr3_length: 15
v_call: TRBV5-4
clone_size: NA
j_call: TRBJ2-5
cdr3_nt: TGTGCCAGCAGCGGGCGACAGGGGTACGGGGAGACCCAGTACTTC
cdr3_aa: CASSGRQGYGETQYF

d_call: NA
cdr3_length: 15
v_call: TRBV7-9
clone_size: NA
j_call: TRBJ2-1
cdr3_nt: TGTGCCAGCAGCCACAGAGGGGGTGGCGGCAATGAGCAGTTCTTC
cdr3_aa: CASSHRGGGGNEQFF

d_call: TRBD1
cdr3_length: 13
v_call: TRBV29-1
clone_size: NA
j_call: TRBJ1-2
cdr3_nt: TGCAGCGTGAGGCCAGGGGGCCTCTATGGCTACACCTTC
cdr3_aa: CSVRPGGLYGYTF

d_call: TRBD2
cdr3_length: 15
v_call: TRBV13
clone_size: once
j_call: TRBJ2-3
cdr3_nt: TGTGCCAGCAGCTTATTAGCGGGGCGCACAGATACGCAGTATTTT
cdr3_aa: CASSLLAGRTDTQYF

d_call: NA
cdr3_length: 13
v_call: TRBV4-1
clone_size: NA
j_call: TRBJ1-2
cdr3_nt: TGCGCCAGCAGCCAAGGGCTCCCCTATGGCTACACCTTC
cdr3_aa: CASSQGLPYGYTF

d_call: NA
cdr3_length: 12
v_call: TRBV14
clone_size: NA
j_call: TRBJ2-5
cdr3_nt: TGTGCCAGCAGCCGAGACAGGCGGACCCAGTACTTC
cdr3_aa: CASSRDRRTQYF

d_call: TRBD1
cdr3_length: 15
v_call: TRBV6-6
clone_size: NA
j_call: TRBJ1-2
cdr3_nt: TGTGCCAGCACCCAAGGGACAGGGGGCGCCTATGGCTACACCTTC
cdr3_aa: CASTQGTGGAYGYTF

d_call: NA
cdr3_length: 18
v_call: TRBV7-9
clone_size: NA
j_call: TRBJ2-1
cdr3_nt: TGTGCCAGCAGCCAGATCTGGGGGGACCCAACATCCTACAATGAGCAGTTCTTC
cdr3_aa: CASSQIWGDPTSYNEQFF

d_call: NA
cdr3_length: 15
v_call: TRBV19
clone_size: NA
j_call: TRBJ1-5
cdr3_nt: TGTGCCAGTAGACCCCGTGGACAGAACAATCAGCCCCAGCATTTT
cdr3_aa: CASRPRGQNNQPQHF

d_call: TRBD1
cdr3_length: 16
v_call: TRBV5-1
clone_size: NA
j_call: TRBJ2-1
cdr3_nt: TGCGCCAGCAGCCGTTTGGATACAGGGGGAAACAATGAGCAGTTCTTC
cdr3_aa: CASSRLDTGGNNEQFF

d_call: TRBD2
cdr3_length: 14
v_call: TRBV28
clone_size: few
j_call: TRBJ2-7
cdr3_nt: TGTGCCAGCACCCCTAGCGGGAGGTCCTACGAGCAGTACTTC
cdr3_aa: CASTPSGRSYEQYF

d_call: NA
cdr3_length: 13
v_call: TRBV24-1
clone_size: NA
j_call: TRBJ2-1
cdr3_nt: TGTGCCACCAGCCCCCAGGGTTACAATGAGCAGTTCTTC
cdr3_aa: CATSPQGYNEQFF

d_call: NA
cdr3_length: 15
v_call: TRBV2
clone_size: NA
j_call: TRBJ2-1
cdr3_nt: TGTGCCAGCAGAGCAAGGGGGTTCAGTAACAATGAGCAGTTCTTC
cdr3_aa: CASRARGFSNNEQFF

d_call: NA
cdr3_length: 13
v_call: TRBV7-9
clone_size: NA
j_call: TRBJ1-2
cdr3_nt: TGTGCCAGCAGCTTAGTGGGGGGCTATGGCTACACCTTC
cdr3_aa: CASSLVGGYGYTF

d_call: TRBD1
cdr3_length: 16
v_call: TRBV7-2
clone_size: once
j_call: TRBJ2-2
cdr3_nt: TGTGCCAGCAGCTTCTTCGGACAGGCGGCTAACGGGGAGCTGTTTTTT
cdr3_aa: CASSFFGQAANGELFF

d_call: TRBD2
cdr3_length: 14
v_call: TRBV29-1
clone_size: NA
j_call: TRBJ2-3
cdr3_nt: TGCAGCGTTGGGACTAGCGGACCCACAGATACGCAGTATTTT
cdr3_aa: CSVGTSGPTDTQYF

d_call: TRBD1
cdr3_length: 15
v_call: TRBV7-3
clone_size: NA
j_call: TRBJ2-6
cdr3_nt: TGTGCCAGCAGCATCGACAGGGCGGGGGCCAACGTCCTGACTTTC
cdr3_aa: CASSIDRAGANVLTF

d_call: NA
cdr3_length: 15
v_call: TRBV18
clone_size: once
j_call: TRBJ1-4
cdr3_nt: TGTGCCAGCTCACCGAGGCTGGTCCAGGGTGAAAAACTGTTTTTT
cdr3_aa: CASSPRLVQGEKLFF

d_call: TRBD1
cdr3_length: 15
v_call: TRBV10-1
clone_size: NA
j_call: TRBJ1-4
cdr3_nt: TGCGCCAGCAATTCACCGGGACAGGCGCATGAAAAACTGTTTTTT
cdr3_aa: CASNSPGQAHEKLFF